This TCR beta chain was observed in a study of lymphopenia after photon versus proton radiotherapy. Study findings and constraints: Oligoclonal CD8+ Temra expansion after nadir drove photon patients' diversity drop.

This CDR3 contains 15 residues. The V gene end was trimmed by 4 bases and the J gene end by 8 bases; junction bases not matched to a gene: 11. Germline CDR1 and CDR2: LGHNA and YNFKEQ. On this clone: Its cognate antigen is unknown.

The protocol was immunoSEQ multiplex PCR, while the TCRdb copy is restricted to in-frame clones and leaves out a portion. The sample holds 55,000 to 70,000 clones; approximately 84% are singletons and the top ten take about 2.3%. The rearrangement uses TRBV4-2 and TRBJ2-1; 7 bases line up with TRBD1. Sequenced material: peripheral blood, taken from a patient treated with photon-based radiotherapy. The source of this sequence is a man aged 35 to 55 with gastric cancer. CDR3 sequence (DNA): TGTGCCAGCAGCCCACATACCAGGGGGAGCGATGAGCAGTTCTTC. Translation: CASSPHTRGSDEQFF.